The next 31 T cell receptor beta chains were all read from a single sample in a study of T cell responses to AZD1222 COVID-19 vaccine. Assay used: immunoSEQ multiplex PCR; TCRdb lists only in-frame clones, some missing. The data hold over 100,000 clones, with 80% to 85% observed a single time. Material: peripheral blood, obtained on day 0 of AZD1222 vaccination. The receptors originated from an adult in good health.

This chain links TRBV15 with TRBJ1-1; 9 bases are shared with TRBD1. V trimming: 5 bases; J trimming: 3 bases; junction bases outside the gene matches: 1. CDR3 size: 13 residues. The germline CDR1 and CDR2 sequences are LNHNV and YYDKDF (reference sequence). The CDR3 spells CATSWTGDTEAFF. DNA for the CDR3: TGTGCCACCAGCTGGACAGGGGACACTGAAGCTTTCTTT.

Here the CDR3 reads CAWSLSGASTDTQYF. The CDR3 coding sequence is TGTGCCTGGAGTCTTTCGGGGGCCAGCACAGATACGCAGTATTTT. The chain joins TRBV30 to TRBJ2-3; TRBD1 or TRBD2 may be the D gene (6 bases each). V was cut by 2 bases and J by 0 bases, with 12 bases left in between. The CDR3 contains 15 residues. Germline lookup yields CDR1 GTSNPN and CDR2 SVGIG (reference sequence). The whole variable domain, remainder taken from reference TRBV30 and TRBJ2-3, is SQTIHQWPATLVQPVGSPLSLECTVEGTSNPNLYWYRQAAGRGLQLLFYSVGIGQISSEVPQNLSASRPQDRQFILSSKKLLLSDSGFYLCAWSLSGASTDTQYFGPGTRLTVL.

The genes are TRBV7-2 and TRBJ2-7, with TRBD1 matching over 10 bases. The CDR3 has 15 amino acids. V was clipped by 5 bases and J by 3 bases; unmatched bases: 7. In germline, CDR1 is SGHTA, CDR2 FQGNSA. The chain's CDR3 is CASSIDRGQIYEQYF. In nucleotides, the CDR3 is TGTGCCAGCAGCATAGACAGGGGGCAAATCTACGAGCAGTACTTC.

The rearrangement joins TRBV6-1 to TRBJ1-1; perhaps TRBD1 as D (6 bases). CDR1 is MNHNS and CDR2 is SASEGT in the germline V gene. Trimming took 4 bases from V and 2 from J, leaving 14 bases between them. The CDR3 is made up of 15 amino acids. The CDR3 DNA sequence: TGTGCCAGCAGTGCCGACCGGGACATCAACACTGAAGCTTTCTTT. It translates to CASSADRDINTEAFF.

The chain couples TRBV3-1 (or the pseudogene TRBV3-2) to TRBJ1-1, with 8 bases identical to TRBD1. The V gene end was trimmed by 8 bases and the J gene end by 1 base; junction bases not matched to a gene: 3. CDR1 is LGHDT, CDR2 YNNKEL, per germline (reference sequence). The CDR3 has 13 residues. The CDR3 loop reads CASRGTGNTEAFF. CDR3 in DNA: TGTGCCAGCCGGGGGACAGGGAACACTGAAGCTTTCTTT.

V usage is TRBV10-3 and J usage is TRBJ1-2; the D gene is possibly TRBD1 (6 bases). Trimming stripped 7 bases from V and 7 bases from J, with 19 bases between. The CDR3 totals 14 residues. Looked up from germline, CDR1 is ENHRY and CDR2 is SYGVKD. For the CDR3, the DNA is TGTGCCATCAAGGGGGGTTTAGCACAGGCTGGCTACACCTTC. This sequence encodes CAIKGGLAQAGYTF.

The chain links TRBV5-5 to TRBJ1-1; D is uncertain. The germline V gene has CDR1 SGHKS and CDR2 YYEKEE (reference sequence). This CDR3 contains 13 residues. V was trimmed by 1 base and J by 4 bases, leaving 8 bases between them. Here the CDR3 reads CASSLSPSTEAFF. Here the CDR3 DNA reads TGTGCCAGCAGCTTGTCGCCGTCCACTGAAGCTTTCTTT.

The chain employs TRBV6-4 and TRBJ1-2; possibly TRBD1 for D (5 bases). The CDR3 runs 15 residues. Trimming left V 2 bases short and J 1 base short, with 11 bases between. Germline-derived CDR1 and CDR2 are MRHNA and SNTAGT. This chain's CDR3 is CASSDPHDSNYGYTF. In DNA, the CDR3 is TGTGCCAGCAGTGACCCTCACGACAGTAACTATGGCTACACCTTC.

This clone was seen just once. The V call is TRBV12-5, the J call TRBJ2-5; 7 bases agree with TRBD2. J was trimmed by 7 bases and V by 1 base; bases with no gene match: 6. CDR3 size: 14 residues. Germline V lookup: CDR1 LGHNT, CDR2 FRNRAP. This chain's CDR3 is CASGLAAGAATQYF. CDR3 nucleotide sequence: TGTGCTAGTGGTTTGGCCGCGGGAGCGGCGACCCAGTACTTC.

The genes are TRBV9 and TRBJ2-1; 8 bases map to TRBD2. The germline gives CDR1 SGDLS, CDR2 YYNGEE. V dropped 6 bases and J dropped 0; count of bases not matched to a gene: 5. There are 15 residues in the CDR3. CDR3 loop: CASNPGGRSYNEQFF. In DNA form, the CDR3 reads TGTGCCAGCAACCCGGGGGGGCGCTCCTACAATGAGCAGTTCTTC.

The chain is built from TRBV11-2 and TRBJ2-7; D gene ambiguous. Trimming pared 0 bases from V and 3 bases from J, leaving 12 bases between. The CDR3 length is 15 residues. Germline-derived CDR1 and CDR2 are SGHAT and FQNNGV. The CDR3 DNA sequence: TGTGCCAGCAGCTTAGAGAACTCGGGTATCTACGAGCAGTACTTC. Protein sequence: CASSLENSGIYEQYF.

V is TRBV6-1 and J is TRBJ2-7; D unclear. CDR3 length: 13 amino acids. The germline V gene has CDR1 MNHNS and CDR2 SASEGT. V dropped 1 base and J dropped 3 bases, with 7 bases sitting between them. CDR3 coding DNA: TGTGCCAGCAGTGAAGGGTTGTACTACGAGCAGTACTTC. It encodes CASSEGLYYEQYF.

CDR3 region: CASSLAPSAGANVLTF. The CDR3 coding sequence is TGCGCCAGCAGCTTGGCCCCCTCGGCTGGGGCCAACGTCCTGACTTTC. The chain joins TRBV5-1 to TRBJ2-6; D is ambiguous. Looked up from germline, CDR1 is SGHRS and CDR2 is YFSETQ. The CDR3 loop spans 16 amino acids. The V end lost 0 bases, the J end lost 2 bases, and 9 bases lay between the germline ends.

V and J are TRBV29-1 and TRBJ1-1; TRBD1 might be the D (5 bases). Germline V lookup: CDR1 SQVTM, CDR2 ANQGSEA. This CDR3 contains 12 residues. The V end lost 4 bases, the J end lost 3 bases, and 9 bases lay between the germline ends. CDR3 coding DNA: TGCAGCGTTGTTTGGGACTACACTGAAGCTTTCTTT. Protein sequence: CSVVWDYTEAFF.

The genes are TRBV5-8 and TRBJ1-6; D gene uncertain. V gave up 4 bases and J gave up 6 bases, with 17 bases separating them. Germline CDR1 and CDR2: SGHTS and YDEGEE. The CDR3 covers 16 residues. The DNA of the CDR3 is TGTGCCAGCAGCCCCACCGCAGGAGACTTTAATTCACCCCTCCACTTT. This encodes CASSPTAGDFNSPLHF.

The chain recombines TRBV6-6 with TRBJ1-2, with D perhaps TRBD1 (5 bases). In germline, CDR1 is MNHNY, CDR2 SVGAGI (reference sequence). Deletions cut 6 bases from V and 2 bases from J, with 10 bases between. The CDR3 is made up of 13 amino acids. The CDR3 protein is CASSSGTNYGYTF. CDR3 nucleotide sequence: TGTGCCAGCAGCTCCGGGACCAACTATGGCTACACCTTC.

The V call is TRBV7-6, the J call TRBJ1-6, with D possibly being TRBD1 (5 bases). Germline loops: CDR1 SGHVS, CDR2 FNYEAQ. The CDR3 has 15 amino acids. Deletions cut 4 bases from V and 8 bases from J, with 15 bases between. In DNA, the CDR3 is TGTGCCAGCAGCTCGGGGACCCCTAGGGATTCACCCCTCCACTTT. It is translated as CASSSGTPRDSPLHF.

The chain recombines TRBV19 with TRBJ2-3; 8 bases are a match to TRBD2. V was pared by 1 base and J by 3 bases, with 3 bases of the junction left unmatched. The germline CDR1 and CDR2 sequences are LNHDA and SQIVND (reference sequence). The CDR3 is made up of 15 amino acids. The CDR3 region is CASSIVAGKTDTQYF. The CDR3 DNA reads as TGTGCCAGTAGTATAGTAGCGGGGAAAACAGATACGCAGTATTTT.

The chain links TRBV11-2 to TRBJ1-6; the match to TRBD1 covers 7 bases. The ends lost 5 bases at V and 9 bases at J; junction bases unmatched: 4. Germline CDR1 reads SGHAT; CDR2 reads FQNNGV. The CDR3 contains 13 residues. The CDR3 is CASSRDRFSPLHF. The DNA of the CDR3 is TGTGCCAGCAGCCGGGACAGATTTTCACCCCTCCACTTT. The full variable domain, with the rest looked up from reference TRBV11-2 and TRBJ1-6, is EAGVAQSPRYKIIEKRQSVAFWCNPISGHATLYWYQQILGQGPKLLIQFQNNGVVDDSQLPKDRFSAERLKGVDSTLKIQPAKLEDSAVYLCASSRDRFSPLHFGNGTRLTVT.

This clone was seen a single time. The rearrangement links TRBV19 to TRBJ1-4; unclear D gene. The V end was cut by 7 bases, the J end by 3 bases, with 15 bases between. CDR3 length: 15 residues. Per the germline V gene, CDR1 is LNHDA and CDR2 is SQIVND (reference sequence). CDR3 residues: CASTGRLSSNEKLFF. The CDR3 DNA is TGTGCCAGTACCGGAAGACTGAGCTCTAATGAAAAACTGTTTTTT. Together with reference TRBV19 and TRBJ1-4, the CDR3 gives the full variable domain: DGGITQSPKYLFRKEGQNVTLSCEQNLNHDAMYWYRQDPGQGLRLIYYSQIVNDFQKGDIAEGYSVSREKKESFPLTVTSAQKNPTAFYLCASTGRLSSNEKLFFGSGTQLSVL.

The V gene is TRBV3-1 (or the pseudogene TRBV3-2), the J gene TRBJ2-5, with no clear D. The V gene lost 2 bases and the J gene lost 2 bases, with 9 bases spanning the gap. Looked up from germline, CDR1 is LGHDT and CDR2 is YNNKEL (reference sequence). This CDR3 is 14 amino acids long. The CDR3 protein is CASSQRTDQETQYF. In nucleotides, the CDR3 is TGTGCCAGCAGCCAACGGACCGATCAAGAGACCCAGTACTTC.

The chain employs TRBV28 and TRBJ1-2; D might be TRBD1 (5 bases). The CDR3 is 12 residues long. From germline, CDR1 is MDHEN and CDR2 SYDVKM. V was pared by 10 bases and J by 1 base, with 10 bases between. CDR3 region: CANGGGNYGYTF. The CDR3 DNA reads TGTGCCAATGGGGGGGGTAACTATGGCTACACCTTC.

V usage is TRBV12-3 or TRBV12-4 and J usage is TRBJ1-6; D is ambiguous. Trimming left V 5 bases short and J 4 bases short, with 3 bases between. The CDR3 is 12 residues long. CDR3 nucleotide sequence: TGTGCCAGCAGTAAATATAATTCACCCCTCCACTTT. Amino acid sequence: CASSKYNSPLHF.

The chain links TRBV7-3 to TRBJ2-1; possibly TRBD1 or TRBD2 for D (5 bases each). CDR1 SGHTA and CDR2 FQGTGA come from the germline V gene. This CDR3 comprises 17 residues. Trimming stripped 0 bases from V and 5 bases from J, with 17 bases between. The CDR3: CASSLTWPPGPDNEQFF. The CDR3, as DNA: TGTGCCAGCAGCTTAACGTGGCCTCCGGGACCGGACAATGAGCAGTTCTTC.

V usage is TRBV24-1 and J usage is TRBJ2-1; 13 nucleotides match TRBD2. Unmatched junction bases numbered 6, after V lost 3 bases and J lost 8 bases. This CDR3 contains 16 residues. Germline-derived CDR1 and CDR2 are KGHDR and SFDVKD. This chain's CDR3 is CATSDPGTSGADEQFF. CDR3 DNA: TGTGCCACCAGTGATCCGGGGACTAGCGGGGCGGATGAGCAGTTCTTC.

This chain connects TRBV10-1 to TRBJ2-7; D gene unclear. The germline V gene encodes CDR1 WNHNN and CDR2 SYGVQD (reference sequence). There are 14 residues in the CDR3. Trimming pared 1 base from V and 3 bases from J, leaving 10 bases between. The CDR3 sequence: CASSELHRYYEQYF. The CDR3 coding sequence is TGCGCCAGCAGTGAGTTGCATAGATACTACGAGCAGTACTTC.

The rearrangement joins TRBV7-2 to TRBJ1-4, with 7 bases lining up with TRBD1. The CDR3 covers 15 residues. CDR1 SGHTA and CDR2 FQGNSA come from the germline V gene. The junction had 8 bases not matched to a gene; V was cut back by 5 bases and J by 5 bases. This chain's CDR3 is CASSDWTGTNEKLFF. CDR3 bases: TGTGCCAGCAGCGATTGGACAGGCACGAATGAAAAACTGTTTTTT.

This clone was recorded only once. This chain connects TRBV7-6 to TRBJ1-3; possibly TRBD1 for D (5 bases). Trimming took 10 bases from V and 2 from J, leaving 21 bases between them. Germline V gene data show CDR1 as SGHVS and CDR2 as FNYEAQ. The CDR3 extends over 16 amino acids. The CDR3 bases are TGTGCCACCACCCGGGACGCCCAAAGCCCTGGAAACACCATATATTTT. Translated: CATTRDAQSPGNTIYF.

The gene calls are TRBV10-3 and TRBJ2-5; D unclear. The CDR3 is 11 residues long. Germline V gene sequence: CDR1 ENHRY, CDR2 SYGVKD. Trimming pared 0 bases from V and 7 bases from J, leaving 3 bases between. CDR3 residues: CAISESGTQYF. The CDR3 nucleotides are TGTGCCATCAGTGAGTCAGGGACCCAGTACTTC.

The count of this clone is one. At one end, the junction sequence differs from germline, possibly due to a read error. This rearrangement joins TRBV14 to TRBJ2-7; D possibly corresponds to TRBD1 (6 bases). The V gene's germline CDR1 is SGHDN and CDR2 FVKESK. CDR3 size: 16 residues. This CDR3 reads CASGFDWAGVSSEQYF. CDR3 DNA sequence: TGTGCCAGCGGATTTGACTGGGCAGGGGTTTCCTCCGAGCAGTACTTC. Using reference TRBV14 and TRBJ2-7 for the parts outside the CDR3, the full variable domain is EAGVTQFPSHSVIEKGQTVTLRCDPISGHDNLYWYRRVMGKEIKFLLHFVKESKQDESGMPNNRFLAERTGGTYSTLKVQPAELEDSGVYFCASGFDWAGVSSEQYFGPGTRLTVT.

J is TRBJ1-2 and V is TRBV28; a weak D match, TRBD1 (5 bases). Trimming stripped 4 bases from V and 5 bases from J, with 14 bases between. Germline V gene sequence: CDR1 MDHEN, CDR2 SYDVKM. This CDR3 is built from 14 residues. As DNA, the CDR3 is TGTGCCAGCAGTTATCAGGGAATAGGATATGGCTACACCTTC. Translated: CASSYQGIGYGYTF.